This T cell receptor beta chain was identified during a study of blood T cell repertoires in COVID-19. Study details: Specimens from acute and convalescent COVID-19 originated in the United States, Italy and Spain. PBMCs, B-cell-depleted T cells, or T cells were the source of the cDNA or gDNA that made up the material.

Trimming removed 1 base from V and 8 bases from J, with 11 bases in between. This CDR3 has 13 amino acids. This clone was picked up one time. How the authors handled the data: From reference gene primer amplification, estimates of nucleated cell counts were derived. Generated by immunoSEQ multiplex PCR, the TCRdb table keeps only in-frame clones and is missing some. That table gives V, J and clone size, and the DNA gave D and trimming. The table records around 270,000 clones, over 75% of them present only once. This chain links TRBV12-3 or TRBV12-4 with TRBJ1-2; perhaps TRBD1 as D (5 bases). Specimen: peripheral blood. The sequence was obtained from a woman aged 50 to 60 with acute or convalescent COVID-19. This CDR3 is CASSLVRERGYTF. The CDR3 nucleotides are TGTGCCAGCAGTTTAGTCAGGGAACGAGGCTACACCTTC.